This T cell receptor beta chain was captured in a study of cytomegalovirus exposure and HLA in healthy donors. Whole-study results and caveats: The authors considered a cluster of highly shared sequence variants likely to be a sequencing artifact.

About this clone itself: Its matching antigen is unknown.

V was shortened by 4 bases and J by 7 bases, with 16 bases between the two germline ends. Germline loops: CDR1 SGHAT, CDR2 FQDESV (reference sequence). The CDR3 extends over 14 amino acids. The PCR employed 60 Vbeta primers together with 13 Jbeta primers. Assay: immunoSEQ multiplex PCR; the TCRdb copy retains only in-frame clones and omits some. This sample has under 150,000 clones, with 73% found just once. Material: PBMCs. This receptor was obtained from a human donor in good health. The V call is TRBV11-1, the J call TRBJ2-5, with D perhaps matching TRBD2 (5 bases). In nucleotides, the CDR3 is TGTGCCAGCAGCTCCCAAGGACGGGCGGGGACCCAGTACTTC. Protein: CASSSQGRAGTQYF.